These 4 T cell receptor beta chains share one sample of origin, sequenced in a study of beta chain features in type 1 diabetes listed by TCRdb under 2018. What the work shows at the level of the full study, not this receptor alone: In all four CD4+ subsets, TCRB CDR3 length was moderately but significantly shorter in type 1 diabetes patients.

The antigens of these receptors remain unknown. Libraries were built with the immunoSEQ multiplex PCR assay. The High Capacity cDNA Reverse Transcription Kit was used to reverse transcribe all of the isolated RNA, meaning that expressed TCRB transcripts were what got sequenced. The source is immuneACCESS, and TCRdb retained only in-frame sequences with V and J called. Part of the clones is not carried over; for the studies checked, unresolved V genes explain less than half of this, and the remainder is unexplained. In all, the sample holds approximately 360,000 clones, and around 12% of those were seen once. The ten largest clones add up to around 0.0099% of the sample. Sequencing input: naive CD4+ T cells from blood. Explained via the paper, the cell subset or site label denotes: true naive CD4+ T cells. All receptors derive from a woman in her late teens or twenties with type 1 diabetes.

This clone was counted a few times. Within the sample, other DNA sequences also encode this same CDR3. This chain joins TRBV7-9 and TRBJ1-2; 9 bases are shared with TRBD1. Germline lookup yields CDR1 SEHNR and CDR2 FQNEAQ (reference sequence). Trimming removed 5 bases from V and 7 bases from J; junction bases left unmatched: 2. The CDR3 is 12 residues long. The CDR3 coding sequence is TGTGCCAGCAGCAGGGACAGGGTTGGCTACACCTTC. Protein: CASSRDRVGYTF. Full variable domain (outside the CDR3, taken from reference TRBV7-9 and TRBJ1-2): DTGVSQNPRHKITKRGQNVTFRCDPISEHNRLYWYRQTLGQGPEFLTYFQNEAQLEKSRLLSDRFSAERPKGSFSTLEIQRTEQGDSAMYLCASSRDRVGYTFGSGTRLTVV.

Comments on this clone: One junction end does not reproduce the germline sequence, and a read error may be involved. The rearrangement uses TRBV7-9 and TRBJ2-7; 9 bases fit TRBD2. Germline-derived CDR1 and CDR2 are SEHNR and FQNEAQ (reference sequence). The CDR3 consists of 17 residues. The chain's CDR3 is CASSLARGGRASHEQYF. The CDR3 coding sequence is TGTGCCAGCAGCTTAGCGAGAGGCGGGAGGGCCTCCCACGAGCAGTACTTC.

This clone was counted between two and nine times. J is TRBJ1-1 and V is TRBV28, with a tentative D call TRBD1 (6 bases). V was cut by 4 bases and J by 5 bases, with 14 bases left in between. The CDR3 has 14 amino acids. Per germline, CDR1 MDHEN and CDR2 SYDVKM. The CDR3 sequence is CASSYPGQSTEAFF. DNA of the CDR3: TGTGCCAGCAGTTACCCAGGACAGTCGACTGAAGCTTTCTTT.

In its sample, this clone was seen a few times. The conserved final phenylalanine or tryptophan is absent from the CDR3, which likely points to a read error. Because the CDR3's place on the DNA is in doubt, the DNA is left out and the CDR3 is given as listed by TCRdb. CDR3 sequence reads: CASSAGGLFHL. V usage is TRBV9 and J usage is TRBJ1-1; the table's D call of TRBD1 was not tested on the DNA. The CDR3 sequence runs 11 residues, both termini included. CDR1 is SGDLS and CDR2 is YYNGEE in the germline V gene.